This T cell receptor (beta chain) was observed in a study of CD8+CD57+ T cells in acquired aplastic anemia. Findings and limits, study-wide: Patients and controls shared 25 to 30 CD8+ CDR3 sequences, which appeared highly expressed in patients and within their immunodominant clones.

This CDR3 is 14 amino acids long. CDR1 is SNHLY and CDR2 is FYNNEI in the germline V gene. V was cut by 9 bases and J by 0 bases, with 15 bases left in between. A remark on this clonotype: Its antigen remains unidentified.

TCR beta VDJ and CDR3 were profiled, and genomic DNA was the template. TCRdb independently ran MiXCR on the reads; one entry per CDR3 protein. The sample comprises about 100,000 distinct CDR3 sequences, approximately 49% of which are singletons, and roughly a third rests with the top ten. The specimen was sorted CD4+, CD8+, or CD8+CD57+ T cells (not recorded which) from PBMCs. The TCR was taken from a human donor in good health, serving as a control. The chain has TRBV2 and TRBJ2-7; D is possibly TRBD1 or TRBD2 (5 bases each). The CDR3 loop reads CARKMGESSYEQYF. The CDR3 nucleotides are TGTGCCAGGAAAATGGGGGAGAGCTCCTACGAGCAGTACTTC.